The clone carrying this TCR beta chain was seen more than once but under ten times. TCRdb fed the 5' RACE reads into MiXCR, producing one record per CDR3 protein. The data contain about 190,000 distinct CDR3 sequences, more than 15% of them singletons. This record comes from a study of identical twins. The CDR3 has 12 residues. CDR1 is MNHEY, CDR2 SVGEGT, per germline. Trimming stripped 5 bases from V and 7 bases from J, with 12 bases between. These sequences were also reported in another study, on T cells expressing NK-cell markers. As that report states: Anti-gamma-delta TCR antibody use in several experiments restricted sorting to alpha-beta TCR T cells.

The sequencing sample was made of CD8+ T cells sorted from blood. This receptor was identified in a woman aged 18-29 years in good health. V and J are TRBV6-2 or TRBV6-3 and TRBJ2-7; D ambiguous. This chain's CDR3 is CASSPGLIEQYF. Here the CDR3 DNA reads TGTGCCAGCAGTCCCGGATTGATAGAGCAGTACTTC.